The source of this T cell receptor beta chain is a study of cytomegalovirus exposure and HLA in healthy donors. PCR primers comprised 60 Vbeta and 13 Jbeta primers. The data were produced by immunoSEQ multiplex PCR, yet TCRdb's version contains in-frame clones alone and is incomplete. This table holds about 180,000 clones, around four fifths found once. CDR1 and CDR2 (germline): WSHSY, SAAADI. The CDR3 is 16 residues long. V was clipped by 2 bases and J by 5 bases; unmatched bases: 7. In regard to this clone: Its antigen is currently unknown.

Study-wide results and caveats: Using a false discovery rate of 0.05, a later analysis showed that 15,000 to 20,000 TCR beta sequences were associated with HLA alleles. The presence/absence work took it that sequencing depth was about the same across donors. Most CMV-associated TCR beta chains appeared HLA-restricted in a later analysis.

This chain joins TRBV10-2 and TRBJ2-3, with TRBD1 matching 10 bases. The TCR was taken from a woman aged 50 to 65 in good health and CMV-seropositive. The sample taken for sequencing was PBMCs. The CDR3 DNA reads TGCGCCAGCAGTGAGGACAGGGGGCTGAGGGTAGATACGCAGTATTTT. Translation gives CASSEDRGLRVDTQYF.